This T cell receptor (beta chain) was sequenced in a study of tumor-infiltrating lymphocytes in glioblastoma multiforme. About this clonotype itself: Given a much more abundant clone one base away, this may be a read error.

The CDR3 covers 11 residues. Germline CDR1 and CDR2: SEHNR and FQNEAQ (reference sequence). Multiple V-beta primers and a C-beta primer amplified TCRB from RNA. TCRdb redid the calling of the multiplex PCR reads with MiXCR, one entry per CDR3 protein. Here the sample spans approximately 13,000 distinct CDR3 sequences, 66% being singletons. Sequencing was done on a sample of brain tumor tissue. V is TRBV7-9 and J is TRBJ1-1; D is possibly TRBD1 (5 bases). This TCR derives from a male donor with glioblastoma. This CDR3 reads CANSTGRQGLF. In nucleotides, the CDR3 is TGTGCCAACAGCACAGGACGGCAGGGCCTGTTT.